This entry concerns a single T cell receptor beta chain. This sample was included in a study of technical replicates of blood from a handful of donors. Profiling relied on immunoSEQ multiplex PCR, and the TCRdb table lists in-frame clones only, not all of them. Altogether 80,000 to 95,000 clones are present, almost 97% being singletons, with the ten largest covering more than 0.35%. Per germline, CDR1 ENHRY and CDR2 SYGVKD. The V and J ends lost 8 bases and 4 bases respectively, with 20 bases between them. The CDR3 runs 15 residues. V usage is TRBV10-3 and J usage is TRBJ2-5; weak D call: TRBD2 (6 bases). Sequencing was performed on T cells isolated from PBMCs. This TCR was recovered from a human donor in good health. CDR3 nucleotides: TGTGCCATCTGCCCCATTGCGGGAAGTATAGAGACCCAGTACTTC. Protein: CAICPIAGSIETQYF.